A selection of T cell receptor beta chains follows, all from one sample in a study of blood T cells in healthy people across ages. TCRdb re-called the 5' RACE reads with MiXCR, one entry per CDR3 protein. Here the sample spans about 1 million distinct CDR3 sequences, around 27% being singletons. A further study also used this sample, focusing on T cells of mothers and their children.

Sequencing input: blood. The source of these receptors is a girl aged 2-10 years in good health. Each CDR3 is given with its conserved first and last residue. A D gene is named only where the DNA matches it firmly. Clone size is shown for a subset of rows, as once, few, many or a class of expanded clone.

J gene,clone size,D gene,V gene,CDR3 DNA,CDR3 protein
TRBJ2-7,few,NA,TRBV4-1,TGCGCCAGCAGCCAAGTTTCCCTAGGAACCTACGAGCAGTACTTC,CASSQVSLGTYEQYF
TRBJ2-3,few,TRBD1,TRBV11-1,TGTGCCAGCAGCTTGGGGACAGAGGGAGATACGCAGTATTTT,CASSLGTEGDTQYF
TRBJ2-7,NA,NA,TRBV6-2/TRBV6-3,TGTGCCAGCAAAGCTGCCCCAACAACAGTTACCGGTGACGAGCAGTACTTC,CASKAAPTTVTGDEQYF
TRBJ2-7,few,NA,TRBV29-1,TGCAGCGTTAGCCAAAGCCTGGCCTACGAGCAGTACTTC,CSVSQSLAYEQYF
TRBJ1-4,few,NA,TRBV7-2,TGTGCCAGCAGCTTACCTAGCAGCGCCGGGGAAAAACTGTTTTTT,CASSLPSSAGEKLFF
TRBJ2-7,NA,TRBD1,TRBV2,TGTGCCAGCAGTACCCAAGGACAGGGGTACGAGCAGTACTTC,CASSTQGQGYEQYF
TRBJ2-1,NA,TRBD2,TRBV28,TGTGCCAGCAGTTTCCGTGGACTAGCGGCTGAGCAGTTCTTC,CASSFRGLAAEQFF
TRBJ2-3,NA,NA,TRBV29-1,TGCAGCGTGAGAAACTGGGTAGGGAGCGCCACAGATACGCAGTATTTT,CSVRNWVGSATDTQYF
TRBJ2-1,NA,NA,TRBV12-3/TRBV12-4,TGTGCCAGCACCTCTAGCATGGAGGATGAGCAGTTCTTC,CASTSSMEDEQFF
TRBJ2-5,NA,NA,TRBV7-2,TGTGCCAGCAGGAGCGGCATCCAAGAGACCCAGTACTTC,CASRSGIQETQYF
TRBJ2-5,NA,NA,TRBV11-2,TGTGCCAGCAGCCGTAACAGGGTAGAGACCCAGTACTTC,CASSRNRVETQYF
TRBJ2-7,few,NA,TRBV25-1,TGTGCCAGCAGTCCCCAGGGACGCGACGAGCAGTACTTC,CASSPQGRDEQYF
TRBJ2-4,few,NA,TRBV29-1,TGCAGCGTTGTGAGGGGGTCTGAAAACATTCAGTACTTC,CSVVRGSENIQYF
TRBJ2-4,NA,TRBD2,TRBV20-1,TGCAGTGCCCGGGACCCCGGGGAGGGAAACATTCAGTACTTC,CSARDPGEGNIQYF
TRBJ1-1,few,TRBD1,TRBV7-3,TGTGCCAGCAGCTTACTAGGGGGCATGGAGAACACTGAAGCTTTCTTT,CASSLLGGMENTEAFF
TRBJ2-5,NA,NA,TRBV29-1,TGCAGCGTTGACCCCGACCAAGAGACCCAGTACTTC,CSVDPDQETQYF
TRBJ2-5,NA,TRBD2,TRBV3-1,TGTGCCAGCAGCCAAAGGACTAGCGGGGGACGTTACAAAGAGACCCAGTACTTC,CASSQRTSGGRYKETQYF
TRBJ2-5,few,NA,TRBV29-1,TGCAGCGTAGGCGGGGGCTCGAGGTCGGAGACCCAGTACTTC,CSVGGGSRSETQYF
TRBJ2-5,NA,NA,TRBV5-1,TGCGCCAGCAGCGCAGAGGTAGGACTATCGTACCAAGAGACCCAGTACTTC,CASSAEVGLSYQETQYF